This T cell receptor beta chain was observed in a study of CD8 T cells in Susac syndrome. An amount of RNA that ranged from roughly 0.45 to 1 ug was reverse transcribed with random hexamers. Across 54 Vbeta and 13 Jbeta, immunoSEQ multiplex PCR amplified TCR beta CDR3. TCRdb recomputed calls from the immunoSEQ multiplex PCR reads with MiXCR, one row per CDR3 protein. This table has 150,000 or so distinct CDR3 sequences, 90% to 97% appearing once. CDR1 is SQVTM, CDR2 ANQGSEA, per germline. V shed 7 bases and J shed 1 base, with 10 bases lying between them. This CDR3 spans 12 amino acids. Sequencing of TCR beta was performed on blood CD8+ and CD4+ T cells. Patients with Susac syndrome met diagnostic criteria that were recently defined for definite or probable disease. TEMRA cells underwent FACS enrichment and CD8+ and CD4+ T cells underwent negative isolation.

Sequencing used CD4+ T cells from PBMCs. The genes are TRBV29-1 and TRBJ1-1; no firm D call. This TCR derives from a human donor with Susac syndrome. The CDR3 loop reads CSGRTGNTEAFF. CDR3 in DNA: TGCAGCGGGAGGACTGGGAACACTGAAGCTTTCTTT.